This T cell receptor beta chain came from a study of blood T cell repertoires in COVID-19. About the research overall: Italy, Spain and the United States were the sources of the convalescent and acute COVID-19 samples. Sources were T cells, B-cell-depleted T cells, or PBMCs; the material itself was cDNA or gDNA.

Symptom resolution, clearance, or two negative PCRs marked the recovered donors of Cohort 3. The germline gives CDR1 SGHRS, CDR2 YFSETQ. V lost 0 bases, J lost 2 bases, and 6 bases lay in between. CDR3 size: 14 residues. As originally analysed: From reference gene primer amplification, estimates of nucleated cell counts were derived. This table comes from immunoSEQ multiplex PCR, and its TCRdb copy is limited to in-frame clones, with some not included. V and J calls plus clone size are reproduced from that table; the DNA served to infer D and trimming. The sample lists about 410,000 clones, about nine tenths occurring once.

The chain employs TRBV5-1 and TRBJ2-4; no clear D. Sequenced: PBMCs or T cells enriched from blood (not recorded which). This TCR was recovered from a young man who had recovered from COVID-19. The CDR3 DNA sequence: TGCGCCAGCAGCTTGGCCGGGTCCAAAAACATTCAGTACTTC. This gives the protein CASSLAGSKNIQYF. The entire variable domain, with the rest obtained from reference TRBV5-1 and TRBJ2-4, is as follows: KAGVTQTPRYLIKTRGQQVTLSCSPISGHRSVSWYQQTPGQGLQFLFEYFSETQRNKGNFPGRFSGRQFSNSRSEMNVSTLELGDSALYLCASSLAGSKNIQYFGAGTRLSVL.